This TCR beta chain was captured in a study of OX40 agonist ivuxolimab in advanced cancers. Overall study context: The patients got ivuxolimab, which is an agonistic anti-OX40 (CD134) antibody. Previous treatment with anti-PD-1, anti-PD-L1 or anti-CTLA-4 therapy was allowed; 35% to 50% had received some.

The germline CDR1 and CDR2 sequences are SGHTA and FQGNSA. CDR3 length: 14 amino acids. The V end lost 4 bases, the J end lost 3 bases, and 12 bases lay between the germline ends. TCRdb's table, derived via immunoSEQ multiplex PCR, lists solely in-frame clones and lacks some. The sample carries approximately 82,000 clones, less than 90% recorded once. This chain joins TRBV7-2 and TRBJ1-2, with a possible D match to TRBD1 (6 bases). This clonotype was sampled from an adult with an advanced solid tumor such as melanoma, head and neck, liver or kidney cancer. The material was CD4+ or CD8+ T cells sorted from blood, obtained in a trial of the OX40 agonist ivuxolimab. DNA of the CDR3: TGTGCCAGCAGCTCCCAACAGGGCTACTATGGCTACACCTTC. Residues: CASSSQQGYYGYTF.